A single sample gave rise to the 23 T cell receptor beta chains below, sequenced in a study of CD8+CD57+ T cells in acquired aplastic anemia. The template for TCR beta VDJ and CDR3 sequence profiling was genomic DNA. From the reads, TCRdb called clonotypes with MiXCR, one entry per CDR3 protein. The sample consists of about 190,000 distinct CDR3 sequences, less than 65% of them appearing once. Sequencing was carried out using sorted CD4+, CD8+, or CD8+CD57+ T cells (not recorded which) from PBMCs. The receptors originated from a human donor in good health, serving as a control.

This clonotype has ten or more counts. The genes are TRBV6-1 and TRBJ2-7; a possible D gene is TRBD1 (6 bases). The CDR3 contains 13 residues. The germline V gene has CDR1 MNHNS and CDR2 SASEGT. Trimming pared 6 bases from V and 8 bases from J, leaving 17 bases between. Written as DNA, the CDR3 is TGTGCCAGCAGCACCGCGGGTGACAGGAAGCAGTACTTC. Amino acid sequence: CASSTAGDRKQYF.

Regarding this clonotype: An end of the junction differs from the germline gene, which may be a read error. This chain joins TRBV7-3 and TRBJ1-1, with a weak D call TRBD1 (5 bases). The CDR3 is 13 residues long. Germline CDR1 SGHTA, CDR2 FQGTGA. CDR3 in amino acids: CASSWGINAEASF. CDR3 DNA sequence: TGTGCCAGCAGCTGGGGGATCAACGCTGAAGCTTCCTTT.

The chain joins TRBV7-2 to TRBJ2-3, with D hard to call. Germline CDR1 and CDR2: SGHTA and FQGNSA. The germline V and J ends were trimmed by 5 bases and 2 bases, with 11 bases remaining between them. The CDR3 has 14 amino acids. The CDR3 loop is CASSPSGPTDTQYF. CDR3 in DNA: TGTGCCAGCAGCCCCTCCGGACCCACAGATACGCAGTATTTT.

There are many counts of this clonotype. The chain has TRBV29-1 and TRBJ2-5; 9 bases align to TRBD2. Germline-derived CDR1 and CDR2 are SQVTM and ANQGSEA. The CDR3 covers 14 residues. The V gene end was trimmed by 5 bases and the J gene end by 1 base; junction bases not matched to a gene: 5. CDR3 protein: CSVRGSGGQETQYF. The CDR3 bases are TGCAGCGTTAGGGGTAGCGGGGGCCAAGAGACCCAGTACTTC. Full variable domain (missing parts from reference TRBV29-1 and TRBJ2-5): SAVISQKPSRDICQRGTSLTIQCQVDSQVTMMFWYRQQPGQSLTLIATANQGSEATYESGFVIDKFPISRPNLTFSTLTVSNMSPEDSSIYLCSVRGSGGQETQYFGPGTRLLVL.

This clonotype was recorded at least ten times. J is TRBJ2-1 and V is TRBV5-6; tentatively, D is TRBD1 (6 bases). CDR1 SGHDT and CDR2 YYEEEE come from the germline V gene. CDR3 size: 16 residues. Trimming removed 4 bases at V and 2 bases at J, with 16 bases between. The CDR3 coding sequence is TGTGCCAGCAGCCGGAATGGAAGGACAGCCTACAATGAGCAGTTCTTC. It specifies CASSRNGRTAYNEQFF.

The rearrangement uses TRBV7-2 and TRBJ2-5; 11 bases align to TRBD2. The end of the DNA aligns better with TRBJ2-1, so the J call may be wrong. From germline, CDR1 is SGHTA and CDR2 FQGNSA. CDR3 length: 15 residues. The CDR3 bases are TGTGCCAGCAGCCCGTTAGCGGGGGGGCCGCCTGAGCAGTTCTTC. Protein product: CASSPLAGGPPEQFF.

To note about this clonotype: No conserved phenylalanine or tryptophan is present at the end of the CDR3, so a read error is the likely explanation. V usage is TRBV7-3 and J usage is TRBJ1-6, with D perhaps matching TRBD1 (5 bases). CDR1 SGHTA and CDR2 FQGTGA come from the germline V gene. V lost 2 bases and J lost 8, with 10 bases in between. The CDR3 is 14 amino acids. The CDR3 sequence: CASSLRGGDSPLHL. CDR3 nucleotides: TGTGCCAGCAGCTTACGGGGGGGGGATTCACCCCTCCACCTT.

V and J are TRBV19 and TRBJ2-3; 10 bases match TRBD1. This CDR3 has 16 residues. After removal of 4 bases from V and 2 bases from J, the junction contained 6 bases not matched to a gene. The germline CDR1 and CDR2 sequences are LNHDA and SQIVND (reference sequence). The CDR3 DNA follows: TGTGCCAGTAGTAGAAAGGACAGGGGGTTCACAGATACGCAGTATTTT. It translates to CASSRKDRGFTDTQYF.

The V gene is TRBV11-3, the J gene TRBJ1-4; 8 bases line up with TRBD1. Germline V gene sequence: CDR1 SGHNT, CDR2 YENEEA. V was pared by 3 bases and J by 6 bases, with 6 bases of the junction left unmatched. The CDR3 runs 15 residues. In DNA, the CDR3 is TGTGCCAGCAGCTTGAGGACAGGGTTAGATGAAAAACTGTTTTTT. Translating gives CASSLRTGLDEKLFF.

This clonotype was found a few times. The J gene is TRBJ2-3, the V gene TRBV5-1; TRBD2 aligns across 8 bases. After removal of 0 bases from V and 0 bases from J, the junction contained 3 bases not matched to a gene. In germline, CDR1 is SGHRS, CDR2 YFSETQ. The CDR3 totals 16 residues. The CDR3 bases are TGCGCCAGCAGCTTGGCTAGCGGGCCCAGCACAGATACGCAGTATTTT. Its translation is CASSLASGPSTDTQYF.

This clonotype was seen repeatedly, ten times or more. V and J are TRBV6-6 and TRBJ1-5; 9 nucleotides agree with TRBD1. The CDR3 has 17 amino acids. From germline, CDR1 is MNHNY and CDR2 SVGAGI (reference sequence). The junction had 4 bases not matched to a gene; V was cut back by 0 bases and J by 1 base. DNA for the CDR3: TGTGCCAGCAGTTACTCGGTAACAGGGGGCAGCAATCAGCCCCAGCATTTT. It codes for CASSYSVTGGSNQPQHF.

This clonotype was seen only a few times. The rearrangement uses TRBV19 and TRBJ2-7, with 8 positions matching TRBD1. After removal of 6 bases from V and 3 bases from J, the junction contained 7 bases not matched to a gene. Germline CDR1 is LNHDA and CDR2 is SQIVND (reference sequence). This CDR3 has 14 residues. CDR3 nucleotide sequence: TGTGCCAGTAGCCCCGGGACAGGAGACTACGAGCAGTACTTC. Amino acid sequence: CASSPGTGDYEQYF.

The V gene is TRBV24-1, the J gene TRBJ2-3; D may be TRBD2 (6 bases). The CDR3 runs 14 residues. V was shortened by 2 bases and J by 2 bases, with 7 bases between the two germline ends. Germline V gene data show CDR1 as KGHDR and CDR2 as SFDVKD. The CDR3 spells CATSDWRDTDTQYF. In DNA, the CDR3 is TGTGCCACCAGTGATTGGCGGGACACAGATACGCAGTATTTT.

The gene calls are TRBV7-2 and TRBJ1-5; 7 positions agree with TRBD1. CDR1 is SGHTA, CDR2 FQGNSA, per germline. The CDR3 runs 15 residues. Losses at the gene ends were 1 base for V and 4 bases for J; bases not matched to a gene: 4. The CDR3 DNA reads as TGTGCCAGCAGCTTAGGAGGGACAGTTAATCAGCCCCAGCATTTT. Protein product: CASSLGGTVNQPQHF.

The V and J genes are TRBV2 and TRBJ1-2; D is ambiguous. Deletions cut 4 bases from V and 6 bases from J, with 3 bases between. The CDR3 has 10 residues. Germline CDR1 is SNHLY and CDR2 is FYNNEI. CDR3 DNA: TGTGCCAGCAGTGTGAATGGCTACACCTTC. This encodes CASSVNGYTF.

The CDR3 region is CAINSQGAANQPQHF. Written as DNA, the CDR3 is TGTGCCATCAATTCGCAGGGGGCTGCCAATCAGCCCCAGCATTTT. The chain has TRBV10-3 and TRBJ1-5, with 8 bases identical to TRBD1. Per germline, CDR1 ENHRY and CDR2 SYGVKD. The trim removed 7 bases at V and 3 bases at J, leaving 8 bases unmatched. The CDR3 has 15 residues.

The chain joins TRBV9 to TRBJ2-5; D ambiguous. The germline V gene has CDR1 SGDLS and CDR2 YYNGEE. The ends were cut back, 5 bases at V and 5 bases at J, with 13 bases in the middle. The CDR3 contains 13 residues. Here the CDR3 reads CASSGVRSETQYF. The DNA of the CDR3 is TGTGCCAGCAGTGGGGTCCGGAGTGAGACCCAGTACTTC.

The chain is built from TRBV7-2 and TRBJ2-1; TRBD2 aligns across 8 bases. The germline V gene encodes CDR1 SGHTA and CDR2 FQGNSA. The CDR3 is 17 residues long. V shed 4 bases, J shed 3 bases, and the junction held 11 bases outside the gene matches. Here the CDR3 DNA reads TGTGCCAGCAGCTCGTCGCCGGGGGGGGGCCGCTACAATGAGCAGTTCTTC. Translated: CASSSSPGGGRYNEQFF.

This clonotype was found many times. The chain is built from TRBV24-1 and TRBJ2-7; a weak D match, TRBD1 (6 bases). Germline CDR1 is KGHDR and CDR2 is SFDVKD. The CDR3 extends over 14 amino acids. Trimming pared 4 bases from V and 1 base from J, leaving 10 bases between. The CDR3 spells CATSDSRGSYEQYF. The DNA of the CDR3 is TGTGCCACCAGTGACTCCAGGGGTTCCTACGAGCAGTACTTC.

The gene calls are TRBV10-3 and TRBJ2-1; 9 bases line up with TRBD2. The ends lost 0 bases at V and 2 bases at J; junction bases unmatched: 2. The germline V gene encodes CDR1 ENHRY and CDR2 SYGVKD. The CDR3 loop spans 16 amino acids. The CDR3 sequence: CAISESQRGAYNEQFF. The DNA for the CDR3 is TGTGCCATCAGTGAGTCCCAGCGGGGGGCCTACAATGAGCAGTTCTTC.

This chain uses TRBV29-1 with TRBJ1-4; possible D gene TRBD1, 6 bases. Germline CDR1 and CDR2: SQVTM and ANQGSEA. The CDR3 totals 12 residues. V shed 4 bases and J shed 8 bases, with 11 bases lying between them. The CDR3 sequence is CSVVAGVEKLFF. The CDR3 bases are TGCAGCGTTGTGGCAGGGGTCGAAAAACTGTTTTTT.

This CDR3 is CAISDPGTSGGPSSYEQYF. The CDR3 coding sequence is TGTGCCATCAGTGACCCCGGGACTAGCGGGGGGCCGAGCTCCTACGAGCAGTACTTC. The rearrangement uses TRBV10-3 and TRBJ2-7, with TRBD2 identical over 15 bases. With V trimmed by 3 bases and J by 0 bases, 9 bases remained unmatched. This CDR3 has 19 residues. From germline, CDR1 is ENHRY and CDR2 SYGVKD.

This sequence joins TRBV10-3 and TRBJ1-2, with 11 bases fitting TRBD1. Germline trimming cut 5 bases from V and 7 bases from J; bases unmatched to any gene: 6. The germline V gene encodes CDR1 ENHRY and CDR2 SYGVKD. This CDR3 spans 14 amino acids. CDR3 in amino acids: CAISNGQGAGGYTF. The CDR3 DNA reads as TGTGCCATCAGTAACGGACAGGGGGCGGGTGGCTACACCTTC.